Described below is a single TCR beta chain sequence and its context. The specificity of this receptor is unknown. Per-base quality was not reported, and no clone a single base away is much larger than it. These data come from a study of B cell selection in AIRE deficiency (dated 2019 in TCRdb). Describing the broader study: A comparison of TCRbeta repertoires of sorted blood CD4+ conventional T cells and regulatory T cells was made between AIRE-deficient patients and healthy controls. The TCR-sequenced cohort comprised about five AIRE-deficient APECED patients and about five healthy control donors.

The immunoSEQ platform was used to sequence the TCRbeta chain. In the source study's methods: Pooled conventional T cell repertoires yielded 85,000 to 110,000 distinct in-frame TCRbeta sequences from patients and under 150,000 from healthy donors. Public Treg TCRbeta sequences were defined as those shared by two or more individuals and were then searched for in Tconv repertoires. Differences between groups were assessed by Mann-Whitney U tests with Bonferroni-Dunn correction in GraphPad Prism 7.03. Here the immuneACCESS table is served through TCRdb, limited to in-frame sequences with V and J called. Missing clones are a known gap in these copies; in checked studies unresolved V genes cover under half, and the rest lacks a known reason. V and J calls and clone size are as listed in that table; D and trimming were resolved from the DNA. For this sample the table gives fewer than 30,000 clones, of which roughly 95% were detected only once. Approximately 0.2% of the sample rests with the top ten.

The CDR3 contains 13 residues, cysteine and phenylalanine counted. The DNA shown is the 39-base CDR3, in frame from base 1. The germline V and J ends show losses of 7 bases and 6 bases respectively, and no gene match explains 7 bases of the junction. The germline V gene gives CDR1 as MDHEN and CDR2 as SYDVKM. For sorting, conventional CD4 T cells were defined as CD4+CD127+ cells. The healthy donors who provided the control samples were not related to the patients. Tconv and Treg cells for TCRbeta sequencing were sorted on a FACSAria flow cytometer. Sorted cells were collected in 5-ml round-bottom polystyrene tubes, and dry cell pellets were stored frozen at -80 degrees C prior to sequencing. General conclusions and limits of the study: Approximately 30% of Treg TCRbeta sequences shared among healthy donors appeared in patient Tconv cells, suggesting diversion of Treg-biased clones into the Tconv compartment. Only TCRbeta chains were sequenced, and roughly 35% of shared healthy-donor Treg sequences were also present in healthy Tconv cells, possibly due to differing TCRalpha chains. Among fewer than 4,500 shared Treg TCRbeta sequences, less than 40% were shared exclusively by healthy donors and 7% to 9.5% exclusively by patients, which suggests that Treg selection is less efficient in the absence of AIRE. Shared Treg sequences had shorter CDR3s, reflecting a bias toward rearrangements with few non-templated nucleotide insertions. In terms of TCRBV gene usage, CDR3 length and TCR diversity, Tconv and Treg cells from AIRE-deficient patients looked similar to Tconv and Treg cells from healthy donors.

The rearrangement joined TRBV28 to TRBJ2-3, with 7 bases aligning to TRBD1. The TCR originated in a human donor in good health. The sample consisted of CD4+CD127+ conventional T cells sorted from PBMCs. This receptor has the CDR3 CASKGQSPDTQYF. The sequence in DNA is TGTGCCAGCAAGGGACAGTCTCCGGATACGCAGTATTTT.